These T cell receptor beta chains were read from a single sample in a study of T cell changes during pregnancy in multiple sclerosis. The assay was immunoSEQ multiplex PCR, and TCRdb's table has in-frame clones only and misses some. The sample lists approximately 70,000 clones; roughly 90% were seen once. The sample in question was peripheral blood, obtained in the first trimester of pregnancy. The source is a female donor in good health, enrolled as a control in a pregnancy study. Each CDR3 is given with its conserved first and last residue. Fields, in order: J gene, V gene, clone size, D gene, CDR3 protein, CDR3 DNA. D genes are given only for firm matches. Size is omitted from some rows. Given values are once, few, many or a class for expanded clones.

TRBJ2-1	TRBV4-3	.	.	CASSHGPGNEQFF	TGCGCCAGCAGCCATGGGCCGGGGAATGAGCAGTTCTTC
TRBJ2-1	TRBV6-1	.	.	CASSERGGYNEQFF	TGTGCCAGCAGTGAAAGAGGAGGGTACAATGAGCAGTTCTTC
TRBJ2-2	TRBV9	.	.	CASRTDMNTGELFF	TGTGCCAGTCGGACAGACATGAACACCGGGGAGCTGTTTTTT
TRBJ2-1	TRBV5-1	once	TRBD2	CASTYSTSGSGDEQFF	TGCGCCAGCACTTATTCGACTAGCGGGAGCGGAGATGAGCAGTTCTTC
TRBJ2-1	TRBV27	.	.	CASSLSTASSYNEQFF	TGTGCCAGCAGTTTATCGACAGCCAGCTCCTACAATGAGCAGTTCTTC
TRBJ2-5	TRBV5-1	.	TRBD2	CASSLTSGDPWTQYF	TGCGCCAGCAGCTTGACTAGCGGGGACCCATGGACCCAGTACTTC
TRBJ1-5	TRBV7-8	.	.	CASSLRRVDHQPQHF	TGTGCCAGCAGCTTGCGACGGGTAGATCATCAGCCCCAGCATTTT
TRBJ1-1	TRBV30	.	.	CAWSLTGNTEAFF	TGTGCCTGGAGTTTGACAGGGAACACTGAAGCTTTCTTT
TRBJ1-2	TRBV19	once	.	CASSMTGNYGYTF	TGTGCCAGTAGTATGACTGGGAACTATGGCTACACCTTC
TRBJ1-6	TRBV5-6	.	.	CASSLGRGRLNSPLHF	TGTGCCAGCAGCTTGGGGAGGGGTCGACTTAATTCACCCCTCCACTTT
TRBJ2-6	TRBV6-4	.	TRBD1	CASSTGQASGANVLTF	TGTGCCAGCAGTACGGGACAGGCCTCTGGGGCCAACGTCCTGACTTTC
TRBJ1-4	TRBV5-4	.	.	CASSHGGAEKLFF	TGTGCCAGCAGTCATGGGGGGGCTGAAAAACTGTTTTTT
TRBJ2-3	TRBV7-6	.	TRBD1	CASSLQGQGAEDTQYF	TGTGCCAGCAGCTTACAGGGACAGGGGGCAGAAGATACGCAGTATTTT
TRBJ2-1	TRBV15	.	TRBD2	CATSRKLAGGHEQFF	TGTGCCACCAGCAGGAAACTAGCGGGGGGGCACGAGCAGTTCTTC
TRBJ1-5	TRBV27	few	TRBD1	CASSLDRGNNQPQHF	TGTGCCAGCAGTTTGGACAGGGGGAACAATCAGCCCCAGCATTTT
TRBJ1-4	TRBV15	.	.	CATSRDRGGASEKLFF	TGTGCCACCAGCAGAGATCGTGGGGGGGCCAGCGAAAAACTGTTTTTT
TRBJ1-6	TRBV19	.	TRBD1	CASTPGQRDSPLHF	TGTGCCAGTACTCCGGGACAGAGGGATTCACCCCTCCACTTT
TRBJ2-7	TRBV30	.	TRBD1	CAWWQGALYEQYF	TGTGCCTGGTGGCAGGGGGCTCTGTACGAGCAGTACTTC
TRBJ2-5	TRBV5-1	.	.	CASSLGTSRETQYF	TGCGCCAGCAGCTTGGGTACTAGCCGAGAGACCCAGTACTTC
TRBJ1-5	TRBV5-6	.	.	CASSLDPGPQHF	TGTGCCAGCAGCTTGGACCCAGGACCCCAGCATTTT
TRBJ2-3	TRBV28	.	.	CASGHVTDTQYF	TGTGCCAGCGGACACGTAACAGATACGCAGTATTTT
TRBJ1-4	TRBV12-5	.	TRBD1	CASGSGQANEKLFF	TGTGCTAGTGGTTCGGGACAGGCGAATGAAAAACTGTTTTTT
TRBJ1-1	TRBV7-9	.	.	CASSRPTYTGNTEAFF	TGTGCCAGCAGCCGCCCCACCTATACAGGGAACACTGAAGCTTTCTTT
TRBJ2-3	TRBV5-1	once	TRBD2	CASSLDGGRGADTQYF	TGCGCCAGCAGCTTGGATGGGGGTCGGGGGGCAGATACGCAGTATTTT
TRBJ1-2	TRBV4-3	.	.	CASSSNLNYGYTF	TGCGCCAGCAGCTCCAACTTGAACTATGGCTACACCTTC
TRBJ2-1	TRBV6-5	.	.	CASSRHDEQFF	TGTGCCAGCAGTAGACATGATGAGCAGTTCTTC
TRBJ1-2	TRBV6-5	once	TRBD1	CASRGTVGGGYTF	TGTGCCAGCAGAGGGACAGTCGGGGGTGGCTACACCTTC
TRBJ1-1	TRBV6-5	.	TRBD1	CASSITGAANTEAFF	TGTGCCAGCAGTATTACAGGGGCCGCAAACACTGAAGCTTTCTTT
TRBJ1-4	TRBV29-1	.	.	CSAQVGEKLFF	TGCAGCGCTCAAGTTGGCGAAAAACTGTTTTTT
TRBJ2-5	TRBV7-9	once	.	CASSADWDQETQYF	TGTGCCAGCAGCGCTGACTGGGACCAAGAGACCCAGTACTTC
TRBJ1-4	TRBV18	.	TRBD1	CASSPPGQGNEKLFF	TGTGCCAGCTCACCACCGGGACAGGGGAATGAAAAACTGTTTTTT
TRBJ1-2	TRBV27	.	TRBD1	CASSLRDRGPYGYTF	TGTGCCAGCAGTTTAAGGGACAGGGGACCCTATGGCTACACCTTC
TRBJ1-1	TRBV25-1	.	TRBD1	CASSENRGLNTEAFF	TGTGCCAGCAGTGAGAACAGGGGGTTGAACACTGAAGCTTTCTTT
TRBJ2-7	TRBV7-8	.	TRBD1	CASSSSDRPTYEQYF	TGTGCCAGCAGTTCCTCGGACAGGCCCACCTACGAGCAGTACTTC
TRBJ2-7	TRBV2	.	.	CATKLAGRSYEQYF	TGTGCCACGAAACTAGCAGGGAGGTCCTACGAGCAGTACTTC
TRBJ1-3	TRBV28	once	.	CASSQIPSSGNTIYF	TGTGCCAGCAGCCAGATCCCTAGCTCTGGAAACACCATATATTTT
TRBJ2-1	TRBV6-5	.	.	CASSDRNEQFF	TGTGCCAGCAGTGACAGAAATGAGCAGTTCTTC
TRBJ2-7	TRBV7-9	once	TRBD2	CASTNVGGRSGRNNEQYF	TGTGCCAGCACAAACGTGGGTGGGCGGAGCGGGAGAAACAACGAGCAGTACTTC
TRBJ2-3	TRBV9	.	.	CASSSFGEADTQYF	TGTGCCAGCAGCTCCTTCGGGGAGGCAGATACGCAGTATTTT
TRBJ2-5	TRBV7-9	.	.	CASRQGSQETQYF	TGTGCCAGCAGACAGGGTTCCCAAGAGACCCAGTACTTC
TRBJ2-2	TRBV5-1	.	.	CASSSGWDDDKTTGELFF	TGCGCCAGCAGCTCAGGGTGGGATGACGACAAAACCACCGGGGAGCTGTTTTTT
TRBJ1-2	TRBV14	.	.	CASSRAGNYGYTF	TGTGCCAGCAGCCGTGCAGGGAACTATGGCTACACCTTC
TRBJ1-2	TRBV4-1	.	.	CASSQAGAGNYGYTF	TGCGCCAGCAGCCAAGCAGGGGCGGGTAACTATGGCTACACCTTC
TRBJ2-7	TRBV5-1	once	TRBD1	CASSFPGQGSYEQYF	TGCGCCAGCAGCTTTCCGGGACAGGGGTCCTACGAGCAGTACTTC
TRBJ1-5	TRBV7-2	.	.	CASSLADYGQPQHF	TGTGCCAGCAGCTTAGCGGACTATGGACAGCCCCAGCATTTT
TRBJ1-1	TRBV13	few	TRBD1	CASSPQGAVGNTEAFF	TGTGCCAGCAGCCCGCAGGGGGCAGTCGGGAACACTGAAGCTTTCTTT
TRBJ2-7	TRBV7-2	.	.	CASSRTGAARSYEQYF	TGTGCCAGCAGCCGAACCGGAGCGGCCCGCTCCTACGAGCAGTACTTC
TRBJ2-7	TRBV27	.	.	CASSSPGQRRYGQYF	TGTGCCAGCAGTTCCCCGGGACAAAGGCGTTACGGGCAGTACTTC
TRBJ1-4	TRBV10-3	.	.	CAIQEGGERGKLFF	TGTGCCATCCAGGAGGGGGGGGAACGCGGAAAACTGTTTTTT